The 15 T cell receptor beta chains below come from one sample, sequenced in a study of beta chain features in type 1 diabetes. Every bit of the isolated RNA underwent reverse transcription, so sequencing read expressed TCRB transcripts. The table came from immunoSEQ multiplex PCR; TCRdb's copy has only in-frame clones and leaves some out. Of 140,000 to 150,000 clones detected, about 10% appear once; the ten largest clones hold around 1.2%. Sequencing was done on a sample of naive CD4+ T cells from blood. These TCRs come from a man younger than 30 in good health.

This clone was seen many times. J is TRBJ1-1 and V is TRBV29-1; no definite D call. Deletions cut 4 bases from V and 0 bases from J, with 9 bases between. Looked up from germline, CDR1 is SQVTM and CDR2 is ANQGSEA. The CDR3 loop spans 13 amino acids. The CDR3 region is CSVAKTLNTEAFF. For the CDR3, the DNA is TGCAGCGTTGCCAAGACATTGAACACTGAAGCTTTCTTT.

In this sample, this clone turned up once. The rearrangement links TRBV11-1 to TRBJ1-3, with D tentatively TRBD1 (5 bases). Germline assignment: CDR1 SGHAT and CDR2 FQDESV (reference sequence). The CDR3 extends over 12 amino acids. V gave up 4 bases and J gave up 8 bases, with 9 bases separating them. This CDR3 reads CASSSDRYTIYF. The CDR3, as DNA: TGTGCCAGCAGCTCCGACAGATACACCATATATTTT.

The chain couples TRBV4-1 to TRBJ2-3; a possible D gene is TRBD1 (5 bases). Trimming shortened V by 2 bases and J by 4 bases, and 13 bases separated the two germline ends. CDR3 size: 15 residues. Germline V lookup: CDR1 MGHRA, CDR2 YSYEKL. The CDR3 here is CASSQPDTLSDTQYF. Here the CDR3 DNA reads TGCGCCAGCAGCCAACCGGACACCTTGTCAGATACGCAGTATTTT.

This clone has just a few counts. The rearrangement joins TRBV5-1 to TRBJ1-4; 8 nucleotides match TRBD1. Per germline, CDR1 SGHRS and CDR2 YFSETQ. The V gene end was trimmed by 4 bases and the J gene end by 7 bases; junction bases not matched to a gene: 6. The CDR3 runs 14 residues. The CDR3 region has the DNA TGCGCCAGCAGCAACGCAGGGGGCAGTGAAAAACTGTTTTTT. Protein product: CASSNAGGSEKLFF.

The V call is TRBV7-3, the J call TRBJ2-1; TRBD1 agrees at 9 bases. Germline CDR1 reads SGHTA; CDR2 reads FQGTGA. Trimming removed 3 bases from V and 5 bases from J; junction bases left unmatched: 2. This CDR3 contains 14 residues. The CDR3 sequence: CASSLGTGNNEQFF. In nucleotides, the CDR3 is TGTGCCAGCAGCTTGGGGACAGGGAACAATGAGCAGTTCTTC. Supplemented by reference TRBV7-3 and TRBJ2-1, the full variable domain reads GAGVSQTPSNKVTEKGKYVELRCDPISGHTALYWYRQSLGQGPEFLIYFQGTGAADDSGLPNDRFFAVRPEGSVSTLKIQRTERGDSAVYLCASSLGTGNNEQFFGPGTRLTVL.

This clone turned up a few times. CDR3 coding DNA: TGTGCCAGCTCACCAGGACTAAACCCGTGGTCACAAGAGACCCAGTACTTC. It translates to CASSPGLNPWSQETQYF. The chain recombines TRBV18 with TRBJ2-5; maybe TRBD2 (6 bases). V was shortened by 2 bases and J by 2 bases, with 18 bases between the two germline ends. Germline CDR1 is KGHSH and CDR2 is LQKENI. The CDR3 is 17 amino acids.

The table lists this clone with many counts. The chain uses TRBV6-6 and TRBJ1-6; TRBD1 matches 11 bases. The CDR3 is made up of 15 amino acids. Looked up from germline, CDR1 is MNHNY and CDR2 is SVGAGI (reference sequence). The V and J ends lost 2 bases and 7 bases, in that order; junction bases with no gene match: 1. CDR3 sequence reads: CASSYRTGGNSPLHF. The CDR3 DNA is TGTGCCAGCAGTTACCGGACAGGGGGCAATTCACCCCTCCACTTT.

The V and J genes are TRBV5-1 and TRBJ2-6; D is unresolved. This CDR3 has 16 residues. Germline loops: CDR1 SGHRS, CDR2 YFSETQ. The V gene lost 1 base and the J gene lost 2 bases, with 10 bases spanning the gap. The DNA of the CDR3 is TGCGCCAGCAGCTTGAGCTTGGAGACTGGGGCCAACGTCCTGACTTTC. Residues: CASSLSLETGANVLTF.

There are a few counts of this clone. The gene calls are TRBV6-1 and TRBJ2-3; a possible D gene is TRBD1 (6 bases). CDR3 size: 13 residues. The ends were cut back, 6 bases at V and 3 bases at J, with 10 bases in the middle. Germline CDR1 reads MNHNS; CDR2 reads SASEGT. CDR3 loop: CASRTGQTDTQYF. CDR3 DNA: TGTGCCAGCAGGACCGGACAGACAGATACGCAGTATTTT.

The chain links TRBV7-2 to TRBJ2-3; 13 bases are a match to TRBD2. The CDR3 is 16 amino acids. CDR1 and CDR2 (germline): SGHTA, FQGNSA. With 4 bases clipped from V and 6 bases from J, the junction kept 7 bases outside the gene matches. The CDR3 nucleotides read TGTGCCAGCAGCTCGGGACTAGCGGGGCCCCGGGATACGCAGTATTTT. Translation gives CASSSGLAGPRDTQYF. The complete variable domain, with remaining parts taken from reference TRBV7-2 and TRBJ2-3, reads GAGVSQSPSNKVTEKGKDVELRCDPISGHTALYWYRQSLGQGLEFLIYFQGNSAPDKSGLPSDRFSAERTGGSVSTLTIQRTQQEDSAVYLCASSSGLAGPRDTQYFGPGTRLTVL.

V usage is TRBV11-2 and J usage is TRBJ2-2; 7 nucleotides match TRBD2. This CDR3 contains 14 residues. CDR1 and CDR2 (germline): SGHAT, FQNNGV. V trimming: 1 base; J trimming: 7 bases; junction bases outside the gene matches: 3. The DNA of the CDR3 is TGTGCCAGCAGCTTAGTTTCGGGGGGCGGGGAGCTGTTTTTT. It yields the protein CASSLVSGGGELFF.

The chain uses TRBV7-2 and TRBJ2-1; maybe TRBD2 (6 bases). CDR1 is SGHTA and CDR2 is FQGNSA in the germline V gene. CDR3 size: 14 residues. V lost 1 base to trimming and J lost 8 bases, with 12 bases between them. The CDR3 DNA is TGTGCCAGCAGCTTAGGTCTAGCGTTGGATGAGCAGTTCTTC. Translating it yields CASSLGLALDEQFF.

The chain uses TRBV6-5 and TRBJ2-4; perhaps TRBD1 as D (5 bases). V dropped 2 bases and J dropped 9 bases, with 11 bases sitting between them. Germline assignment: CDR1 MNHEY and CDR2 SVGAGI. CDR3 length: 13 amino acids. CDR3 amino acids: CASSYVGVGIQYF. DNA of the CDR3: TGTGCCAGCAGTTACGTAGGGGTCGGCATTCAGTACTTC.

The V call is TRBV2, the J call TRBJ1-5, with D maybe TRBD1 (6 bases). The V end lost 6 bases, the J end lost 4 bases, and 10 bases lay between the germline ends. CDR1 and CDR2 from the germline V gene are SNHLY and FYNNEI. The CDR3 totals 13 residues. The chain's CDR3 is CASRQGPNQPQHF. CDR3 bases: TGTGCCAGCAGGCAGGGGCCGAATCAGCCCCAGCATTTT.

The CDR3 is CASSYFRGNPSGQYF. For the CDR3, the DNA is TGTGCCAGCAGTTACTTCAGGGGTAATCCGTCGGGGCAGTATTTT. This chain uses TRBV6-5 with TRBJ2-3; TRBD1 is a possible D gene (6 bases). The CDR3 runs 15 residues. The V end lost 1 base, the J end lost 11 bases, and 19 bases lay between the germline ends. The germline gives CDR1 MNHEY, CDR2 SVGAGI.